This T cell receptor (beta chain) is drawn from a study of blood T cell repertoires in COVID-19. Data came from immunoSEQ multiplex PCR; TCRdb stores just in-frame clones and leaves some out. The sample consists of approximately 260,000 clones, about 88% of them appearing once. The CDR3 consists of 12 residues. Germline-derived CDR1 and CDR2 are LNHDA and SQIVND (reference sequence). The V gene lost 4 bases and the J gene lost 8 bases, with 11 bases spanning the gap. The J gene is TRBJ1-1, the V gene TRBV19; TRBD1 might be the D (6 bases). The sequenced material came from peripheral blood. The TCR was taken from a man between 18 and 35 years old with active or convalescent COVID-19. CDR3 loop: CASSTEDREAFF. For the CDR3, the DNA is TGTGCCAGTAGTACAGAGGACAGAGAAGCTTTCTTT.